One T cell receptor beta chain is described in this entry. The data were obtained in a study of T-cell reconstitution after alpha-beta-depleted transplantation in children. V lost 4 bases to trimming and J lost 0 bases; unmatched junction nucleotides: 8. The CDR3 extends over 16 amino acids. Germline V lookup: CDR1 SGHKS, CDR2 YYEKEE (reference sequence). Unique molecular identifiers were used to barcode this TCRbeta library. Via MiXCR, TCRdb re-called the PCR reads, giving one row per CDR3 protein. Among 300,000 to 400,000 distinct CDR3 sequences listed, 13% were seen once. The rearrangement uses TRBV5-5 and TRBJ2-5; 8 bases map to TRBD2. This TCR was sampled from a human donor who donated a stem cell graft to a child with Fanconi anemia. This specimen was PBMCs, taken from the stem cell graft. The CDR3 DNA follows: TGTGCCAGCAGCCCCGGGAGGGCTACCAACCAAGAGACCCAGTACTTC. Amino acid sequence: CASSPGRATNQETQYF.